One sample yielded the 4 T cell receptor beta chains listed below, sequenced in a study of graft-versus-host responses after intestinal transplantation (dated by TCRdb to the early 2020s). No antigens are known for them. The time point tag for this specimen amounts to: cells obtained before transplantation from donor or recipient. The method was the immunoSEQ multiplex PCR assay. The immuneACCESS repertoire file appears here via TCRdb, limited to in-frame rearrangements. These files lack a portion of the clones; in checked studies, under half of the deficit traces to unresolved V genes, and the cause of the others is not known. This sample holds tens of thousands of clones; about 89% were observed only once. 2% to 3% of the sample is in the top ten clones. Sequencing used unstimulated CD8+ T cells sorted from spleen or lymph node cells, obtained before intestinal transplant. All receptors come from a human donor who received an intestinal transplant.

This chain links TRBV2 with TRBJ1-5; D gene uncertain. In germline, CDR1 is SNHLY, CDR2 FYNNEI. The germline V and J ends were trimmed by 3 bases and 4 bases, with 13 bases remaining between them. The CDR3 is made up of 15 amino acids. The CDR3 protein is CASSDPRIGNQPQHF. DNA of the CDR3: TGTGCCAGCAGTGACCCCAGGATCGGAAATCAGCCCCAGCATTTT.

The V call is TRBV19, the J call TRBJ1-5; D not certain. The ends were cut back, 4 bases at V and 4 bases at J, with 17 bases in the middle. The CDR3 is 16 residues long. Germline CDR1 LNHDA, CDR2 SQIVND (reference sequence). The CDR3 bases are TGTGCCAGTAGTACCGACGGGGATTGGGGAAATCAGCCCCAGCATTTT. As protein: CASSTDGDWGNQPQHF.

There are a few counts of this clone. V gene TRBV6-4 combines with J gene TRBJ2-1; 9 bases align to TRBD2. Germline CDR1 is MRHNA and CDR2 is SNTAGT. Losses at the gene ends were 5 bases for V and 2 bases for J; bases not matched to a gene: 10. The CDR3 extends over 17 amino acids. CDR3 in DNA: TGTGCCAGCAGTACCCTGACTAGCGGAGACCCCTACAATGAGCAGTTCTTC. Protein product: CASSTLTSGDPYNEQFF.

The V call is TRBV5-6, the J call TRBJ2-3, with D possibly matching TRBD2 (6 bases). V lost 2 bases to trimming and J lost 4 bases, with 8 bases between them. The CDR3 is made up of 13 amino acids. Germline CDR1 reads SGHDT; CDR2 reads YYEEEE. CDR3 bases: TGTGCCAGCAGCTTCACTAGCTCAGATACGCAGTATTTT. This codes for CASSFTSSDTQYF.